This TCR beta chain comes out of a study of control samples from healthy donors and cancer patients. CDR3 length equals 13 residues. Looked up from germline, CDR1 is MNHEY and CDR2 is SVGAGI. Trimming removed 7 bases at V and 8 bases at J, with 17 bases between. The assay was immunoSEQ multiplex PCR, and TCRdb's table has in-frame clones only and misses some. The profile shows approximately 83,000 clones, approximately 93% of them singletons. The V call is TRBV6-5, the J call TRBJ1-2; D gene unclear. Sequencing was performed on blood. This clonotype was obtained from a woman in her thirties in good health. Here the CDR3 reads CASIIGQVGGYTF. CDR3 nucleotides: TGTGCCAGCATTATCGGCCAGGTGGGGGGCTACACCTTC.